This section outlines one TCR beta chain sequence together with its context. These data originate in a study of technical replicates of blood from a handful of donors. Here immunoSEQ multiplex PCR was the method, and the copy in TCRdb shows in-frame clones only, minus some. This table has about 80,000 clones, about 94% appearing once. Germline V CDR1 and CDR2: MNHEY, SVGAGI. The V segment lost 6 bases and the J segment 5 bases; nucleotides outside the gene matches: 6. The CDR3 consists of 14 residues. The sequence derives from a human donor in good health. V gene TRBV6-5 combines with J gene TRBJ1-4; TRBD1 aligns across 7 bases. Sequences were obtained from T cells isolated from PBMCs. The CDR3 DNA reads TGTGCCAGCAGGCTCTTCAGGGGGAATGAAAAACTGTTTTTT. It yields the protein CASRLFRGNEKLFF.